These T cell receptor beta chains were read from a single sample in a study of T-cell reconstitution after alpha-beta-depleted transplantation in children. TCRdb recomputed calls from the PCR reads with MiXCR, one row per CDR3 protein. The sample shows about 610,000 distinct CDR3 sequences, roughly a tenth of them seen only once. The sample was PBMCs from the stem cell graft donor, taken from the stem cell graft. These receptors all come from a human donor who donated a stem cell graft to a child with acute myeloid leukemia. CDR3s include the opening cysteine and the closing phenylalanine or tryptophan. Fields, in order: D gene, CDR3 length, V gene, clone size, J gene, CDR3 DNA, CDR3 protein. A D gene is named only where the DNA matches it firmly. For some rows the clone size is stated as once, few or many, or as a class when expanded; others skip it.

D: .
length: 15
V: TRBV19
size: few
J: TRBJ1-5
DNA: TGTGCCAGTAGTATGAGGCCAAATTCTAATCAGCCCCAGCATTTT
CDR3: CASSMRPNSNQPQHF

D: TRBD1
length: 14
V: TRBV2
size: few
J: TRBJ2-7
DNA: TGTGCCAGCAGTTTGAACAGGGGTGGGTACGAGCAGTACTTC
CDR3: CASSLNRGGYEQYF

D: TRBD2
length: 15
V: TRBV9
size: few
J: TRBJ2-7
DNA: TGTGCCAGGGTTTCGGGACTACGGTTTTCCTACGAGCAGTACTTC
CDR3: CARVSGLRFSYEQYF

D: TRBD1
length: 15
V: TRBV20-1
size: .
J: TRBJ2-7
DNA: TGCAGTGCTAGAACCTCCGGGACAGGGGTGAACGAGCAGTACTTC
CDR3: CSARTSGTGVNEQYF

D: .
length: 13
V: TRBV20-1
size: few
J: TRBJ1-2
DNA: TGCAGTGCTAGAACCGGGGGCGTCGATGGCTACACCTTC
CDR3: CSARTGGVDGYTF

D: .
length: 14
V: TRBV21-1
size: few
J: TRBJ1-1
DNA: TGTGCCAGCAGCTGCGCCGACAGGGACACTGAAGCTTTCTTT
CDR3: CASSCADRDTEAFF

D: TRBD2
length: 16
V: TRBV27
size: few
J: TRBJ2-7
DNA: TGTGCCAGCAATCCCGGACTAGCGGGAGCGTTCTACGAGCAGTACTTC
CDR3: CASNPGLAGAFYEQYF

D: TRBD1
length: 15
V: TRBV6-1
size: .
J: TRBJ1-6
DNA: TGTGCCAGCAGAGAGGGGACAGTAAATAATTCACCCCTCCACTTT
CDR3: CASREGTVNNSPLHF

D: .
length: 15
V: TRBV7-9
size: few
J: TRBJ2-7
DNA: TGTGCCAGCAGCCCCTCCGGGAGAACGAAGTACGAGCAGTACTTC
CDR3: CASSPSGRTKYEQYF

D: .
length: 16
V: TRBV6-5
size: many
J: TRBJ2-2
DNA: TGTGCCAGCAGTTACTCGATCTCAGGGAGCACCGGGGAGCTGTTTTTT
CDR3: CASSYSISGSTGELFF

D: .
length: 14
V: TRBV20-1
size: many
J: TRBJ1-6
DNA: TGCAGTGCCTTTCGCGGCGGGGGTTATTCACCCCTCCACTTT
CDR3: CSAFRGGGYSPLHF

D: TRBD2
length: 12
V: TRBV12-3/TRBV12-4
size: few
J: TRBJ2-3
DNA: TGTGCCAGCAGCGCGGGAGCCGATACGCAGTATTTT
CDR3: CASSAGADTQYF

D: .
length: 15
V: TRBV7-2
size: .
J: TRBJ2-1
DNA: TGTGCCAGCAGCTTAAGGAGGGGGGGCAATGATGAGCAGTTCTTC
CDR3: CASSLRRGGNDEQFF

D: .
length: 15
V: TRBV27
size: .
J: TRBJ2-6
DNA: TGTGCCAGCAGATCGCAGGCCTCTGGGGCCAACGTCCTGACTTTC
CDR3: CASRSQASGANVLTF

D: .
length: 14
V: TRBV7-3
size: many
J: TRBJ2-1
DNA: TGTGCCAGCAGCTTGACAGGATCCTACAATGAGCAGTTCTTC
CDR3: CASSLTGSYNEQFF

D: TRBD1
length: 13
V: TRBV7-2
size: .
J: TRBJ1-4
DNA: TGTGCCAGCAAGGGACAGGGAAGAGAAAAACTGTTTTTT
CDR3: CASKGQGREKLFF

D: .
length: 16
V: TRBV15
size: many
J: TRBJ2-1
DNA: TGTGCCACCAGCAGAGATACCCGGACAGCCTACAATGAGCAGTTCTTC
CDR3: CATSRDTRTAYNEQFF

D: .
length: 13
V: TRBV29-1
size: few
J: TRBJ2-1
DNA: TGCAGCGTTGATAGCGGAGGCTACAATGAGCAGTTCTTC
CDR3: CSVDSGGYNEQFF

D: TRBD1
length: 15
V: TRBV7-2
size: few
J: TRBJ1-5
DNA: TGTGCCAGCAGCCAAACCACAGGGGATGGACAGCCCCAGCATTTT
CDR3: CASSQTTGDGQPQHF

D: TRBD1
length: 15
V: TRBV20-1
size: few
J: TRBJ1-5
DNA: TGCAGTGCTAGTACAGGACAGGGGATTAATCAGCCCCAGCATTTT
CDR3: CSASTGQGINQPQHF

D: .
length: 16
V: TRBV5-1
size: few
J: TRBJ2-6
DNA: TGCGCCAGCAGCCCCCGCGGTCTCTTGGGGGCCAACGTCCTGACTTTC
CDR3: CASSPRGLLGANVLTF

D: .
length: 13
V: TRBV15
size: few
J: TRBJ2-7
DNA: TGTGCCACCAGCAGGGGACGAATGTACGAGCAGTACTTC
CDR3: CATSRGRMYEQYF

D: .
length: 13
V: TRBV28
size: .
J: TRBJ2-7
DNA: TGTGCCAGCAGTCCCCGTCGGACCTACGAGCAGTACTTC
CDR3: CASSPRRTYEQYF

D: .
length: 15
V: TRBV7-3
size: few
J: TRBJ2-1
DNA: TGTGCCAGCAGCTTACAAGCGGGTGTGTACAATGAGCAGTTCTTC
CDR3: CASSLQAGVYNEQFF

D: .
length: 16
V: TRBV12-3/TRBV12-4
size: few
J: TRBJ1-2
DNA: TGTGCCAGCAGTCCTCCGGGGGGTCTGGGTAACTATGGCTACACCTTC
CDR3: CASSPPGGLGNYGYTF

D: .
length: 14
V: TRBV7-2
size: few
J: TRBJ2-7
DNA: TGTGCCAGCAGCCGGGACACCGCAACCTACGAGCAGTACTTC
CDR3: CASSRDTATYEQYF

D: TRBD1
length: 13
V: TRBV9
size: few
J: TRBJ2-1
DNA: TGTGCCAGCAGCGTCGGACAGGGAAATGAGCAGTTCTTC
CDR3: CASSVGQGNEQFF

D: TRBD1
length: 13
V: TRBV29-1
size: few
J: TRBJ2-5
DNA: TGCAGCGCAGGGGGATTCGGCCGAGAGACCCAGTACTTC
CDR3: CSAGGFGRETQYF

D: TRBD2
length: 16
V: TRBV3-1
size: few
J: TRBJ2-1
DNA: TGTGCCAGCAGCCAAGGATCCGGGAGGGCCTACAATGAGCAGTTCTTC
CDR3: CASSQGSGRAYNEQFF

D: TRBD2
length: 17
V: TRBV20-1
size: few
J: TRBJ2-5
DNA: TGCAGTGCTCCACTCCGATTGACTAGCGGGAAACAAGAGACCCAGTACTTC
CDR3: CSAPLRLTSGKQETQYF

D: .
length: 14
V: TRBV6-2/TRBV6-3
size: few
J: TRBJ2-2
DNA: TGTGCCAGCCTCAGGACCCCGAACACCGGGGAGCTGTTTTTT
CDR3: CASLRTPNTGELFF

D: .
length: 16
V: TRBV20-1
size: few
J: TRBJ1-6
DNA: TGCAGTGCTAGAAGGCCGAGGAGCTCCTATAATTCACCCCTCCACTTT
CDR3: CSARRPRSSYNSPLHF

D: .
length: 17
V: TRBV12-3/TRBV12-4
size: .
J: TRBJ1-5
DNA: TGTGCCAGCAGTTTAAAGGGTGCGGGCGCTAGCAATCAGCCCCAGCATTTT
CDR3: CASSLKGAGASNQPQHF